The 10 T cell receptor beta chains reported below all come from one sample, sequenced in a study of blood T cell repertoires in COVID-19. The protocol was immunoSEQ multiplex PCR, while the TCRdb copy is restricted to in-frame clones and leaves out a portion. Among over 250,000 clones listed, around 86% were seen once. Material: peripheral blood. The receptors shown here come from a woman in her 40s who had recovered from COVID-19.

Only a few counts were recorded for this clone. This chain links TRBV5-1 with TRBJ2-3; tentative D call: TRBD2 (5 bases). CDR1 is SGHRS, CDR2 YFSETQ, per germline. The CDR3 contains 14 residues. V was cut by 4 bases and J by 4 bases, with 13 bases left in between. CDR3 sequence reads: CASSRDYEADTQYF. The DNA for the CDR3 is TGCGCCAGCAGCAGAGACTATGAGGCAGATACGCAGTATTTT.

V is TRBV7-6 and J is TRBJ2-1; 7 nucleotides agree with TRBD1. Trimming removed 3 bases from V and 3 bases from J; junction bases left unmatched: 8. The CDR3 runs to 16 residues. Germline assignment: CDR1 SGHVS and CDR2 FNYEAQ. CDR3 coding DNA: TGTGCCAGCAGCTTCCTGCAGGGGGAGATCTACAATGAGCAGTTCTTC. Its translation is CASSFLQGEIYNEQFF.

V is TRBV19 and J is TRBJ1-2; D might be TRBD1 (6 bases). The CDR3 loop spans 14 amino acids. Germline CDR1 is LNHDA and CDR2 is SQIVND (reference sequence). The V and J ends lost 7 bases and 8 bases respectively, with 20 bases between them. The CDR3 coding sequence is TGTGCCAGTACCGGGGGGGGCGTACTGGAAGGCTACACCTTC. Its protein is CASTGGGVLEGYTF.

This clone has only a few counts. Distinct nucleotide sequences in the sample also encode this CDR3. The V gene is TRBV19, the J gene TRBJ2-2; D not certain. This CDR3 spans 13 amino acids. Per the germline V gene, CDR1 is LNHDA and CDR2 is SQIVND (reference sequence). Between the trimmed V and J ends, which lost 4 bases and 3 bases, there was a span of 6 bases. The CDR3 here is CASSTLYTGELFF. CDR3 nucleotide sequence: TGTGCCAGTAGTACCTTATACACCGGGGAGCTGTTTTTT.

CDR3 loop: CASGHRDQGKAGANVLTF. The DNA for the CDR3 is TGTGCTAGTGGACACCGGGACCAGGGGAAGGCTGGGGCCAACGTCCTGACTTTC. The V and J genes are TRBV12-5 and TRBJ2-6; TRBD1 might be the D (6 bases). The length of the CDR3 is 18 residues. Germline loops: CDR1 LGHNT, CDR2 FRNRAP. V was shortened by 6 bases and J by 2 bases, with 20 bases between the two germline ends.

On this clone itself: Other DNA sequences of this sample code for an identical CDR3. This chain joins TRBV5-1 and TRBJ2-3, with D perhaps TRBD1 (7 bases). Trimming removed 5 bases from V and 0 bases from J, with 13 bases in between. The germline gives CDR1 SGHRS, CDR2 YFSETQ. CDR3 length: 15 amino acids. For the CDR3, the DNA is TGCGCCAGCAGTTTCTCAGGGGGGAGCACAGATACGCAGTATTTT. Translation: CASSFSGGSTDTQYF.

This chain connects TRBV11-1 to TRBJ2-5; 11 bases align to TRBD2. Germline trimming cut 0 bases from V and 2 bases from J; bases unmatched to any gene: 5. This CDR3 is 17 amino acids long. Germline V gene sequence: CDR1 SGHAT, CDR2 FQDESV (reference sequence). CDR3 coding DNA: TGTGCCAGCAGCTTAGCTGGGCTAGCGGGGGGTCAAGAGACCCAGTACTTC. This codes for CASSLAGLAGGQETQYF. The whole variable domain, remainder taken from reference TRBV11-1 and TRBJ2-5, is EAEVAQSPRYKITEKSQAVAFWCDPISGHATLYWYRQILGQGPELLVQFQDESVVDDSQLPKDRFSAERLKGVDSTLKIQPAELGDSAMYLCASSLAGLAGGQETQYFGPGTRLLVL.

The genes are TRBV4-1 and TRBJ1-1, with D perhaps matching TRBD1 (6 bases). Looked up from germline, CDR1 is MGHRA and CDR2 is YSYEKL. The CDR3 consists of 17 residues. V shed 4 bases and J shed 4 bases, with 22 bases lying between them. CDR3 protein: CASSPRAGDGRSTEAFF. Written as DNA, the CDR3 is TGCGCCAGCAGCCCCCGGGCAGGGGACGGGAGGAGCACTGAAGCTTTCTTT.

The chain employs TRBV4-2 and TRBJ2-5, with 8 bases that match TRBD2. The CDR3 is 16 amino acids. Trimming took 1 base from V and 10 from J; bases not matched to a gene: 14. Looked up from germline, CDR1 is LGHNA and CDR2 is YNFKEQ. The CDR3 nucleotides read TGTGCCAGCAGCCAAGTAAAGCGGGGGCCGGATATGGTCCAGTACTTC. It specifies CASSQVKRGPDMVQYF.

The CDR3 region has the DNA TGCGCCAGCAGGCCGGTGAGGAACAACGGTGAGCAGTTCTTC. It specifies CASRPVRNNGEQFF. The gene calls are TRBV10-1 and TRBJ2-1; no reliable D call. The germline V gene encodes CDR1 WNHNN and CDR2 SYGVQD (reference sequence). The CDR3 is made up of 14 amino acids. Trimming took off 6 bases at V and 9 bases at J, with 18 bases between the two ends.